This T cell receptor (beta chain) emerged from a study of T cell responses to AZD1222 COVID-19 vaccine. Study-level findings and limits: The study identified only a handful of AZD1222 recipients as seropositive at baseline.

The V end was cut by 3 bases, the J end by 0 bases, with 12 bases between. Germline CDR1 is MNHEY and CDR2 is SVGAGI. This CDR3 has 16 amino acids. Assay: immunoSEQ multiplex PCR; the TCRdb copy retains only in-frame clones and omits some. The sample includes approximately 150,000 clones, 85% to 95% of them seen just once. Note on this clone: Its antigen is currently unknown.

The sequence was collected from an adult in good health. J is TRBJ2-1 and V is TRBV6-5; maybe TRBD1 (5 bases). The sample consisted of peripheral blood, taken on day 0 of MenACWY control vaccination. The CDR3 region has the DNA TGTGCCAGCAGTTATAATGGGGCAGTCTCCTACAATGAGCAGTTCTTC. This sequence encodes CASSYNGAVSYNEQFF.